The T cell receptor (beta chain) under discussion was sequenced for a study of blood T cells in healthy people across ages. A second PCR, run for about 6 to 11 cycles, used a sample-barcoded 5' primer plus a J-beta primer mix. TCRdb re-called the 5' RACE reads with MiXCR, one entry per CDR3 protein. This sample has over a million distinct CDR3 sequences, with roughly 45% found just once. This clonotype was found a few times. After removal of 0 bases from V and 10 bases from J, the junction contained 4 bases not matched to a gene. Germline values: CDR1 MNHEY, CDR2 SVGEGT. CDR3 length: 13 residues. What was sequenced was blood. This chain joins TRBV6-2 or TRBV6-3 and TRBJ2-3, with 7 positions matching TRBD2. The clonotype comes from a woman aged 60-75 years in good health. Here the CDR3 reads CASSYSTLAPQYF. CDR3 coding DNA: TGTGCCAGCAGTTACTCGACACTAGCGCCGCAGTATTTT.